The clone carrying this T cell receptor beta chain was observed a handful of times. The target antigen is unknown. The trim removed 4 bases at V and 5 bases at J, leaving 7 bases unmatched. The V gene's germline CDR1 is LGHNA and CDR2 YSLEER. The CDR3 is 14 amino acids. The sample comes from a study of CD8+ T cells in alopecia areata. Looking at the study overall: Oral tofacitinib (5 to 10 mg twice daily) was administered to treated patients. The study's findings and limits: With patients, TCR sharing proved less clear than in mice, a difference possibly related to HLA. Scalp specimens additionally yield sequences from normal skin's resident alphabeta T cells.

RNA was isolated and reverse transcribed to cDNA, the sequencing template. Produced via immunoSEQ multiplex PCR; TCRdb's table is partial and in-frame only. This table holds some 170,000 clones, around 63% found once. Both CD4+ and CD8+ T cells were separated by sorting PBMCs. The material sequenced was CD4+ T cells sorted from blood, taken at week 0. The V and J genes are TRBV4-3 and TRBJ1-1; 7 bases are shared with TRBD1. The sequence derives from a human donor with alopecia areata. The DNA for the CDR3 is TGCGCCAGCAGCCCGACATACAGGGGAACTGAAGCTTTCTTT. It translates to CASSPTYRGTEAFF.